Shown below are 18 T cell receptor beta chains from a single sample sequenced in a study of OX40 agonist ivuxolimab in advanced cancers. The protocol was immunoSEQ multiplex PCR, while the TCRdb copy is restricted to in-frame clones and leaves out a portion. The table has tens of thousands of clones, about 85% seen once. The sample here was CD4+ or CD8+ T cells sorted from blood, taken in a trial of the OX40 agonist ivuxolimab. All receptors derive from an adult with an advanced solid tumor such as melanoma, head and neck, liver or kidney cancer.

Many counts were recorded for this clone. V is TRBV2 and J is TRBJ2-7; D may be TRBD1 (5 bases). Germline CDR1 is SNHLY and CDR2 is FYNNEI. The CDR3 consists of 14 residues. Deletions cut 2 bases from V and 3 bases from J, with 11 bases between. The CDR3 bases are TGTGCCAGCAGTGAAAACAGTGACAGCTACGAGCAGTACTTC. Its protein is CASSENSDSYEQYF.

The V call is TRBV19, the J call TRBJ2-5; TRBD1 aligns across 7 bases. The CDR3 extends over 14 amino acids. Germline-derived CDR1 and CDR2 are LNHDA and SQIVND (reference sequence). With V trimmed by 5 bases and J by 5 bases, 8 bases remained unmatched. CDR3: CASSGYRGSETQYF. CDR3 coding DNA: TGTGCCAGTAGTGGGTACAGGGGATCGGAGACCCAGTACTTC.

This chain links TRBV5-5 with TRBJ2-5; D is perhaps TRBD1 (6 bases). Trimming shortened V by 6 bases and J by 3 bases, and 15 bases separated the two germline ends. Germline lookup yields CDR1 SGHKS and CDR2 YYEKEE (reference sequence). The CDR3 is 14 residues long. This CDR3 is CASTVSQGKETQYF. The CDR3 nucleotides read TGTGCCAGCACCGTATCACAGGGAAAAGAGACCCAGTACTTC.

V gene TRBV18 combines with J gene TRBJ2-5; TRBD1 matches at 11 bases. Germline V gene sequence: CDR1 KGHSH, CDR2 LQKENI. The CDR3 runs 14 residues. V dropped 7 bases and J dropped 5; count of bases not matched to a gene: 6. As DNA, the CDR3 is TGTGCCAGCTTTGGACAGGGGGCCGCGGAGACCCAGTACTTC. It encodes CASFGQGAAETQYF.

The V call is TRBV2, the J call TRBJ2-3, with D possibly being TRBD1 (8 bases). CDR3 length equals 14 residues. Germline V gene data show CDR1 as SNHLY and CDR2 as FYNNEI. Trimming removed 6 bases from V and 1 base from J, with 11 bases in between. The CDR3 DNA follows: TGTGCCAGCAGAGCGGGACAGGGCACAGATACGCAGTATTTT. It encodes CASRAGQGTDTQYF.

The chain couples TRBV27 to TRBJ1-6; D possibly corresponds to TRBD1 (5 bases). The germline CDR1 and CDR2 sequences are MNHEY and SMNVEV (reference sequence). The CDR3 extends over 16 amino acids. The V gene lost 4 bases and the J gene lost 9 bases, with 19 bases spanning the gap. CDR3 region: CASSSARGVGISPLHF. CDR3 sequence (DNA): TGTGCCAGCAGTTCCGCCCGGGGGGTCGGGATTTCACCCCTCCACTTT.

This clone has more than one count but fewer than ten. The J gene is TRBJ2-2, the V gene TRBV30; 8 nucleotides match TRBD1. The CDR3 has 13 amino acids. The J segment lost 1 base and the V segment lost 5 bases, leaving 0 bases of the junction unmatched. Germline assignment: CDR1 GTSNPN and CDR2 SVGIG (reference sequence). Here the CDR3 reads CAWGTGNTGELFF. The CDR3 DNA follows: TGTGCCTGGGGGACAGGGAACACCGGGGAGCTGTTTTTT.

Concerning this clone itself: Other DNA sequences in this sample translate to the same CDR3. The chain combines TRBV30 with TRBJ2-3, with 7 bases that match TRBD2. The V and J ends lost 0 bases and 4 bases, in that order; junction bases with no gene match: 4. Per the germline V gene, CDR1 is GTSNPN and CDR2 is SVGIG (reference sequence). The CDR3 is made up of 14 amino acids. The CDR3 sequence is CAWSVGGDSDTQYF. The CDR3 DNA reads as TGTGCCTGGAGTGTGGGAGGGGACTCAGATACGCAGTATTTT.

The V and J genes are TRBV28 and TRBJ1-1, with D possibly matching TRBD1 (6 bases). V lost 1 base, J lost 1 base, and 19 bases lay in between. The CDR3 is 18 residues long. Germline CDR1 MDHEN, CDR2 SYDVKM. CDR3 loop: CASSLLGRWGHSNTEAFF. The DNA for the CDR3 is TGTGCCAGCAGTTTATTAGGGAGGTGGGGACACTCGAACACTGAAGCTTTCTTT. Looking up the rest from reference TRBV28 and TRBJ1-1 gives the full variable domain: DVKVTQSSRYLVKRTGEKVFLECVQDMDHENMFWYRQDPGLGLRLIYFSYDVKMKEKGDIPEGYSVSREKKERFSLILESASTNQTSMYLCASSLLGRWGHSNTEAFFGQGTRLTVV.

V and J are TRBV19 and TRBJ2-7, with TRBD1 matching over 7 bases. CDR1 is LNHDA and CDR2 is SQIVND in the germline V gene (reference sequence). CDR3 length: 13 residues. The V gene end was trimmed by 6 bases and the J gene end by 3 bases; junction bases not matched to a gene: 5. The CDR3 spells CASRGDRNYEQYF. CDR3 nucleotides: TGTGCCAGTAGGGGGGACAGAAACTACGAGCAGTACTTC.

The rearrangement links TRBV29-1 to TRBJ1-1; D remains ambiguous. V dropped 7 bases and J dropped 6 bases, with 18 bases sitting between them. CDR1 is SQVTM, CDR2 ANQGSEA, per germline. The CDR3 has 13 residues. CDR3 protein: CSAADWGAAEAFF. The CDR3 nucleotides read TGCAGCGCCGCGGACTGGGGAGCCGCTGAAGCTTTCTTT.

The chain links TRBV7-8 to TRBJ1-2, with no clear D. Deletions cut 1 base from V and 0 bases from J, with 3 bases between. The CDR3 is 13 amino acids. CDR1 and CDR2 (germline): SGHVS, FQNEAQ. Here the CDR3 reads CASSLVANYGYTF. The DNA of the CDR3 is TGTGCCAGCAGCTTAGTAGCTAACTATGGCTACACCTTC.

V usage is TRBV28 and J usage is TRBJ2-1; 7 positions match TRBD2. CDR1 MDHEN and CDR2 SYDVKM come from the germline V gene. J gave up 8 bases and V 2 bases, and 3 bases lay outside the gene matches. This CDR3 is 13 amino acids long. CDR3 DNA: TGTGCCAGCAGTTTAAAGCGGGACGATGAGCAGTTCTTC. Amino acid sequence: CASSLKRDDEQFF.

The gene calls are TRBV11-2 and TRBJ2-5; a possible D gene is TRBD2 (5 bases). In germline, CDR1 is SGHAT, CDR2 FQNNGV. The V end lost 1 base, the J end lost 3 bases, and 15 bases lay between the germline ends. The CDR3 length is 16 residues. The CDR3 loop reads CASSLVRGTIEETQYF. The CDR3 region has the DNA TGTGCCAGCAGCTTAGTTCGGGGTACCATCGAAGAGACCCAGTACTTC. Looking up the rest from reference TRBV11-2 and TRBJ2-5 gives the full variable domain: EAGVAQSPRYKIIEKRQSVAFWCNPISGHATLYWYQQILGQGPKLLIQFQNNGVVDDSQLPKDRFSAERLKGVDSTLKIQPAKLEDSAVYLCASSLVRGTIEETQYFGPGTRLLVL.

The gene calls are TRBV28 and TRBJ2-1; D gene unclear. Germline V gives CDR1 MDHEN, CDR2 SYDVKM. The V and J ends lost 7 bases and 4 bases respectively, with 5 bases between them. The CDR3 extends over 11 amino acids. The CDR3 loop is CASNLYNEQFF. The CDR3 nucleotides are TGTGCCAGCAATTTGTACAATGAGCAGTTCTTC. The full variable domain, with the rest looked up from reference TRBV28 and TRBJ2-1, is DVKVTQSSRYLVKRTGEKVFLECVQDMDHENMFWYRQDPGLGLRLIYFSYDVKMKEKGDIPEGYSVSREKKERFSLILESASTNQTSMYLCASNLYNEQFFGPGTRLTVL.

The rearrangement uses TRBV5-1 and TRBJ2-1, with 7 bases aligning to TRBD2. Per the germline V gene, CDR1 is SGHRS and CDR2 is YFSETQ. The CDR3 has 13 residues. Trimming removed 4 bases from V and 6 bases from J; junction bases left unmatched: 4. CDR3 nucleotides: TGCGCCAGCAGCACTAGCGTAAGCAATGAGCAGTTCTTC. Amino acid sequence: CASSTSVSNEQFF.

The chain joins TRBV6-6 to TRBJ2-7, with D possibly being TRBD1 (6 bases). The V end was cut by 2 bases, the J end by 6 bases, with 8 bases between. The CDR3 length is 12 residues. The V gene's germline CDR1 is MNHNY and CDR2 SVGAGI (reference sequence). This chain's CDR3 is CASSYRGSEQYF. The CDR3 nucleotides read TGTGCCAGCAGTTACAGGGGGTCCGAGCAGTACTTC.

CDR3 residues: CASSLGSPLYGYTF. CDR3 bases: TGTGCCAGCAGCTTAGGCTCTCCTCTTTATGGCTACACCTTC. The chain couples TRBV7-6 to TRBJ1-2; no firm D call. The CDR3 runs 14 residues. Germline-derived CDR1 and CDR2 are SGHVS and FNYEAQ. The V gene lost 1 base and the J gene lost 5 bases, with 11 bases spanning the gap.